This T cell receptor (beta chain) was observed in a study of cytomegalovirus exposure and HLA in healthy donors. Background on the study: Findings of an earlier analysis included roughly 110 million unique TCR beta sequences from around 180 million T cells. Early released data had about 85 million unique TCRs, all coming from HLA-typed donors.

The PCR employed 60 Vbeta primers together with 13 Jbeta primers. Clones were sequenced by immunoSEQ multiplex PCR, and TCRdb holds only the in-frame ones, with some missing. The table lists more than 40,000 clones. Germline V gives CDR1 SEHNR, CDR2 FQNEAQ (reference sequence). This CDR3 spans 15 amino acids. V was trimmed by 4 bases and J by 1 base, leaving 13 bases between them. To note about this clone: As yet, its antigen is unknown.

Points from the study as a whole: CMV serostatus was the sole immune exposure data available.

This TCR was recovered from a female donor in good health and CMV-seronegative. The material sequenced was PBMCs. The V gene is TRBV7-9, the J gene TRBJ1-1; D not resolved. The DNA for the CDR3 is TGTGCCAGCAGCTCCGGGGATACCGGGAACACTGAAGCTTTCTTT. Its translation: CASSSGDTGNTEAFF.